Following are 9 T cell receptor beta chains from one sample sequenced in a study of shared clonotypes between healthy human individuals. As defined, naive CD8 cells were CD45RO-negative and positively selected for CCR7, with terminally differentiated effector memory CD45RA+ cells excluded. The assay was immunoSEQ multiplex PCR, and TCRdb's table has in-frame clones only and misses some. The sample lists about 2.2 million clones, about 92% occurring once. Sequenced material: naive CD8+ T cells from PBMCs. All receptors come from a man younger than 30 in good health. Some clones in this sample may be carry-over from other donors' samples.

In this sample, this clone turned up once. The rearrangement uses TRBV5-6 and TRBJ1-1, with 7 bases fitting TRBD1. The V segment lost 4 bases and the J segment 4 bases; nucleotides outside the gene matches: 4. The CDR3 sequence is 13 residues long. Germline V gene data show CDR1 as SGHDT and CDR2 as YYEEEE. Written as DNA, the CDR3 is TGTGCCAGCAGCCCCGACAGGGCCACTGAAGCTTTCTTT. It codes for CASSPDRATEAFF.

This chain uses TRBV7-3 with TRBJ2-1, with D perhaps assigned TRBD1 or TRBD2 (5 bases each). This CDR3 is built from 17 residues. The ends were cut back, 6 bases at V and 0 bases at J, with 18 bases in the middle. The germline gives CDR1 SGHTA, CDR2 FQGTGA. The CDR3 nucleotides read TGTGCCAGCAGGAAGACAGCCGGGACCAACTCCTACAATGAGCAGTTCTTC. As protein: CASRKTAGTNSYNEQFF. Using reference TRBV7-3 and TRBJ2-1 for the parts outside the CDR3, the full variable domain is GAGVSQTPSNKVTEKGKYVELRCDPISGHTALYWYRQSLGQGPEFLIYFQGTGAADDSGLPNDRFFAVRPEGSVSTLKIQRTERGDSAVYLCASRKTAGTNSYNEQFFGPGTRLTVL.

The rearrangement uses TRBV4-3 and TRBJ2-2; a weak D match, TRBD2 (6 bases). The CDR3 is made up of 12 amino acids. Per the germline V gene, CDR1 is LGHNA and CDR2 is YSLEER. V shed 11 bases and J shed 2 bases, with 9 bases lying between them. CDR3 in amino acids: CASGDNTGELFF. The CDR3 DNA follows: TGCGCCTCGGGGGATAACACCGGGGAGCTGTTTTTT.

This clone was recorded only once. The V call is TRBV11-2, the J call TRBJ2-1, with TRBD1 matching 8 bases. The trim removed 3 bases at V and 0 bases at J, leaving 7 bases unmatched. Germline V gene lookup returns CDR1 SGHAT and CDR2 FQNNGV. The CDR3 covers 17 residues. CDR3 coding DNA: TGTGCCAGCAGCTTCCGTAGACAGGGGACCTCCTACAATGAGCAGTTCTTC. Amino acid sequence: CASSFRRQGTSYNEQFF.

This clone occurred once. V is TRBV13 and J is TRBJ2-5; D remains unclear. The CDR3 loop spans 16 amino acids. V gave up 0 bases and J gave up 5 bases, with 16 bases separating them. Germline V CDR1 and CDR2: PRHDT, FYEKMQ (reference sequence). CDR3 sequence (DNA): TGTGCCAGCAGCTTAGGCCGGGCCAGTTTTATGGAGACCCAGTACTTC. It is translated as CASSLGRASFMETQYF. Complete variable domain (other parts from reference TRBV13 and TRBJ2-5): AAGVIQSPRHLIKEKRETATLKCYPIPRHDTVYWYQQGPGQDPQFLISFYEKMQSDKGSIPDRFSAQQFSDYHSELNMSSLELGDSALYFCASSLGRASFMETQYFGPGTRLLVL.

The gene calls are TRBV27 and TRBJ2-7; TRBD1 is a possible D gene (5 bases). The germline V and J ends were trimmed by 8 bases and 1 base, with 12 bases remaining between them. Germline CDR1 reads MNHEY; CDR2 reads SMNVEV (reference sequence). This CDR3 region has 13 residues. The CDR3 bases are TGTGCCAGCGCAATGGGGCAGTCCTACGAGCAGTACTTC. It is translated as CASAMGQSYEQYF.

The chain carries TRBV28 and TRBJ1-1; D ambiguous. Germline V CDR1 and CDR2: MDHEN, SYDVKM. The ends were cut back, 4 bases at V and 5 bases at J, with 11 bases in the middle. The CDR3 covers 13 residues. CDR3 residues: CASSYPPRTEAFF. The CDR3 nucleotides are TGTGCCAGCAGTTACCCCCCCCGAACTGAAGCTTTCTTT.

This clone was detected only once. This chain joins TRBV7-9 and TRBJ1-1; D might be TRBD1 (5 bases). V lost 5 bases to trimming and J lost 7 bases, with 14 bases between them. Germline-derived CDR1 and CDR2 are SEHNR and FQNEAQ (reference sequence). The CDR3 loop spans 13 amino acids. CDR3 protein: CASSLGDRREAFF. The CDR3 nucleotides are TGTGCCAGCAGCCTAGGGGACCGCCGTGAAGCTTTCTTT.

In DNA form, the CDR3 reads TGTGCCAGCAGCGTAGCGGTCTTGGGGACTGTCGAAGAGACCCAGTACTTC. Protein product: CASSVAVLGTVEETQYF. The chain has TRBV9 and TRBJ2-5; D may be TRBD2 (6 bases). CDR3 length: 17 amino acids. Germline CDR1 and CDR2: SGDLS and YYNGEE. Trimming took off 0 bases at V and 3 bases at J, with 18 bases between the two ends.